A single sample gave rise to the 27 T cell receptor beta chains below, sequenced in a study of blood T cell repertoires in COVID-19. The protocol was immunoSEQ multiplex PCR, while the TCRdb copy is restricted to in-frame clones and leaves out a portion. This repertoire shows about 310,000 clones, roughly 85% found once; its top ten account for over 1.5%. Material for sequencing was PBMCs or T cells enriched from blood (not recorded which). These receptors were collected from a woman in her twenties or thirties who had been exposed to COVID-19.

The chain links TRBV5-4 to TRBJ2-7, with 10 nucleotides matching TRBD2. This CDR3 region has 18 residues. Germline loops: CDR1 SGHNT, CDR2 YYREEE (reference sequence). Trimming at V came to 1 base and at J to 1 base, leaving 11 bases not matched to a gene. DNA for the CDR3: TGTGCCAGCAGCTTGACACTAGCGGGACCGACGAGTTCCTACGAGCAGTACTTC. This gives the protein CASSLTLAGPTSSYEQYF. The entire variable domain, with the rest obtained from reference TRBV5-4 and TRBJ2-7, is as follows: ETGVTQSPTHLIKTRGQQVTLRCSSQSGHNTVSWYQQALGQGPQFIFQYYREEENGRGNFPPRFSGLQFPNYSSELNVNALELDDSALYLCASSLTLAGPTSSYEQYFGPGTRLTVT.

The chain joins TRBV7-6 to TRBJ2-3; 7 bases are shared with TRBD2. CDR1 is SGHVS, CDR2 FNYEAQ, per germline. V lost 3 bases to trimming and J lost 2 bases; unmatched junction nucleotides: 5. The CDR3 length is 15 residues. Written as DNA, the CDR3 is TGTGCCAGCAGCTTGGGGGGGGTCCTCACAGATACGCAGTATTTT. It specifies CASSLGGVLTDTQYF. The variable domain in full, completed from reference TRBV7-6 and TRBJ2-3, reads GAGVSQSPRYKVTKRGQDVALRCDPISGHVSLYWYRQALGQGPEFLTYFNYEAQQDKSGLPNDRFSAERPEGSISTLTIQRTEQRDSAMYRCASSLGGVLTDTQYFGPGTRLTVL.

The chain combines TRBV6-5 with TRBJ2-7, with 7 bases fitting TRBD2. Germline CDR1 is MNHEY and CDR2 is SVGAGI. The CDR3 spans 15 residues. V dropped 5 bases and J dropped 3; count of bases not matched to a gene: 10. CDR3: CASSPPMGRVYEQYF. In DNA, the CDR3 is TGTGCCAGCAGTCCCCCAATGGGGAGGGTCTACGAGCAGTACTTC.

The chain couples TRBV28 to TRBJ1-3, with D possibly being TRBD1 (5 bases). CDR3 length: 15 residues. Trimming took 5 bases from V and 0 from J, leaving 11 bases between them. The germline V gene encodes CDR1 MDHEN and CDR2 SYDVKM. The CDR3 DNA is TGTGCCAGCAGTGAACAAGGGGTCTCTGGAAACACCATATATTTT. It codes for CASSEQGVSGNTIYF.

The genes are TRBV27 and TRBJ1-5; TRBD1 might be the D (6 bases). Trimming took 0 bases from V and 4 from J, leaving 10 bases between them. CDR1 and CDR2 from the germline V gene are MNHEY and SMNVEV (reference sequence). The CDR3 has 15 residues. CDR3 coding DNA: TGTGCCAGCAGTTTATCAGCAGGGGTAAATCAGCCCCAGCATTTT. This codes for CASSLSAGVNQPQHF.

The sample holds one count of this clone. The chain recombines TRBV30 with TRBJ1-1; D unresolved. Germline V gene sequence: CDR1 GTSNPN, CDR2 SVGIG (reference sequence). This CDR3 region has 13 residues. Trimming removed 3 bases from V and 1 base from J, with 9 bases in between. The CDR3 region is CAWRLTRNTEAFF. As DNA, the CDR3 is TGTGCCTGGAGGCTCACAAGGAACACTGAAGCTTTCTTT.

The V call is TRBV9, the J call TRBJ2-5; 10 bases agree with TRBD2. The CDR3 sequence is 16 residues long. The J segment lost 5 bases and the V segment lost 0 bases, leaving 7 bases of the junction unmatched. The V gene's germline CDR1 is SGDLS and CDR2 YYNGEE. As DNA, the CDR3 is TGTGCCAGCAGCGTAGAGCAGCGGGGGGGTTGGGAGACCCAGTACTTC. This encodes CASSVEQRGGWETQYF.

CDR3 sequence reads: CAWSVVENTEAFF. The CDR3 bases are TGTGCCTGGAGTGTTGTAGAGAACACTGAAGCTTTCTTT. The chain joins TRBV30 to TRBJ1-1; D unresolved. This CDR3 spans 13 amino acids. The germline V and J ends were trimmed by 0 bases and 1 base, with 6 bases remaining between them. Germline V gene data show CDR1 as GTSNPN and CDR2 as SVGIG (reference sequence).

The chain couples TRBV9 to TRBJ1-6, with TRBD1 identical over 9 bases. Losses at the gene ends were 2 bases for V and 6 bases for J; bases not matched to a gene: 3. The germline gives CDR1 SGDLS, CDR2 YYNGEE. The CDR3 sequence is 15 residues long. This chain's CDR3 is CASSVMGQGNSPLHF. The DNA of the CDR3 is TGTGCCAGCAGCGTTATGGGACAGGGTAATTCACCCCTCCACTTT.

This chain joins TRBV30 and TRBJ2-5, with TRBD2 identical over 7 bases. The V and J ends lost 7 bases and 4 bases, in that order; junction bases with no gene match: 15. Germline V CDR1 and CDR2: GTSNPN, SVGIG (reference sequence). This CDR3 comprises 15 residues. The CDR3 loop reads CALRSRGRAGETQYF. CDR3 nucleotides: TGTGCCTTACGCTCACGGGGGAGGGCAGGAGAGACCCAGTACTTC.

This chain joins TRBV3-1 (or the pseudogene TRBV3-2) and TRBJ2-3; D remains ambiguous. Trimming left V 4 bases short and J 2 bases short, with 13 bases between. CDR1 is LGHDT and CDR2 is YNNKEL in the germline V gene (reference sequence). The CDR3 totals 15 residues. CDR3 in amino acids: CASSPAWSPTDTQYF. The CDR3 coding sequence is TGTGCCAGCAGCCCAGCCTGGAGTCCCACAGATACGCAGTATTTT.

The chain links TRBV9 to TRBJ2-3; 9 nucleotides match TRBD2. Germline V gene sequence: CDR1 SGDLS, CDR2 YYNGEE. V gave up 0 bases and J gave up 3 bases; unmatched junction bases: 5. The CDR3 has 16 amino acids. The CDR3 DNA reads TGTGCCAGCAGCGTAGATCCAGCGGGAGGAACAGATACGCAGTATTTT. This codes for CASSVDPAGGTDTQYF. Together with reference TRBV9 and TRBJ2-3, the CDR3 gives the full variable domain: DSGVTQTPKHLITATGQRVTLRCSPRSGDLSVYWYQQSLDQGLQFLIQYYNGEERAKGNILERFSAQQFPDLHSELNLSSLELGDSALYFCASSVDPAGGTDTQYFGPGTRLTVL.

The chain combines TRBV4-3 with TRBJ1-6; 8 nucleotides line up with TRBD1. Germline trimming cut 5 bases from V and 6 bases from J; bases unmatched to any gene: 6. The CDR3 length is 15 residues. CDR1 and CDR2 (germline): LGHNA, YSLEER. The CDR3 coding sequence is TGCGCCAGCAGCGTAGGGACAGGAAGTAATTCACCCCTCCACTTT. Its protein product is CASSVGTGSNSPLHF.

The sample holds a few counts of this clone. This chain joins TRBV19 and TRBJ2-6; TRBD1 agrees at 7 bases. The germline V gene has CDR1 LNHDA and CDR2 SQIVND (reference sequence). V shed 5 bases and J 0 bases; nucleotides not matched to a gene: 13. CDR3 size: 19 residues. The CDR3 reads CASSRDPGQSFSGANVLTF. The DNA for the CDR3 is TGTGCCAGTAGTCGAGACCCGGGACAGAGTTTCTCTGGGGCCAACGTCCTGACTTTC.

The chain combines TRBV5-4 with TRBJ2-4; D perhaps matches TRBD1 (5 bases). The ends were cut back, 3 bases at V and 6 bases at J, with 19 bases in the middle. There are 16 residues in the CDR3. Germline assignment: CDR1 SGHNT and CDR2 YYREEE (reference sequence). CDR3 DNA: TGTGCCAGCAGCTCCTTCCCAGGGAACGGCAGAAACATTCAGTACTTC. Protein: CASSSFPGNGRNIQYF.

The chain combines TRBV2 with TRBJ1-6; perhaps TRBD1 as D (5 bases). The germline gives CDR1 SNHLY, CDR2 FYNNEI. V gave up 3 bases and J gave up 7 bases, with 22 bases separating them. This CDR3 region has 18 residues. CDR3 sequence reads: CASSEGPFRRVGNSPLHF. The CDR3, as DNA: TGTGCCAGCAGTGAGGGGCCCTTCCGCAGGGTAGGCAATTCACCCCTCCACTTT.

The chain joins TRBV28 to TRBJ2-5, with D possibly being TRBD1 (6 bases). Germline-derived CDR1 and CDR2 are MDHEN and SYDVKM. The length of the CDR3 is 14 residues. V lost 2 bases, J lost 2 bases, and 9 bases lay in between. CDR3 DNA sequence: TGTGCCAGCAGTTTAGGGACACCTCAAGAGACCCAGTACTTC. This encodes CASSLGTPQETQYF.

J is TRBJ2-3 and V is TRBV7-3; 9 bases are shared with TRBD2. V trimming: 6 bases; J trimming: 2 bases; junction bases outside the gene matches: 9. Germline CDR1 reads SGHTA; CDR2 reads FQGTGA. This CDR3 has 16 amino acids. The CDR3 bases are TGTGCCAGCAGGTTGGGGACTAGCAGCTTCACAGATACGCAGTATTTT. Protein: CASRLGTSSFTDTQYF.

The rearrangement uses TRBV5-1 and TRBJ1-2; D gene ambiguous. Trimming left V 4 bases short and J 13 bases short, with 17 bases between. The germline V gene encodes CDR1 SGHRS and CDR2 YFSETQ. The CDR3 loop spans 12 amino acids. The CDR3 protein is CASSPGEGGSTF. The DNA for the CDR3 is TGCGCCAGCAGCCCCGGGGAGGGAGGATCCACCTTC.

The chain couples TRBV4-1 to TRBJ1-2; D uncertain. Germline CDR1 is MGHRA and CDR2 is YSYEKL. CDR3 length equals 15 residues. Deletions cut 0 bases from V and 0 bases from J, with 8 bases between. DNA of the CDR3: TGCGCCAGCAGCCAAGATCGTACAGCTAACTATGGCTACACCTTC. Translated, it gives CASSQDRTANYGYTF.

This rearrangement joins TRBV2 to TRBJ2-1; D gene unclear. This CDR3 has 11 amino acids. V was shortened by 6 bases and J by 10 bases, with 10 bases between the two germline ends. The germline CDR1 and CDR2 sequences are SNHLY and FYNNEI. CDR3: CASSFPQEQFF. CDR3 coding DNA: TGTGCCAGCAGCTTCCCCCAGGAGCAGTTCTTC. Supplemented by reference TRBV2 and TRBJ2-1, the full variable domain reads EPEVTQTPSHQVTQMGQEVILRCVPISNHLYFYWYRQILGQKVEFLVSFYNNEISEKSEIFDDQFSVERPDGSNFTLKIRSTKLEDSAMYFCASSFPQEQFFGPGTRLTVL.

The chain couples TRBV28 to TRBJ2-7, with 9 bases lining up with TRBD2. After removal of 4 bases from V and 5 bases from J, the junction contained 9 bases not matched to a gene. Germline values: CDR1 MDHEN, CDR2 SYDVKM. This CDR3 contains 15 residues. The CDR3 spells CASSSGAGGRDEQYF. Written as DNA, the CDR3 is TGTGCCAGCAGTTCCGGTGCGGGGGGGCGGGACGAGCAGTACTTC. Drawing the rest from reference TRBV28 and TRBJ2-7, the complete variable domain is DVKVTQSSRYLVKRTGEKVFLECVQDMDHENMFWYRQDPGLGLRLIYFSYDVKMKEKGDIPEGYSVSREKKERFSLILESASTNQTSMYLCASSSGAGGRDEQYFGPGTRLTVT.

The gene calls are TRBV10-3 and TRBJ1-3; D is unclear. The CDR3 runs to 15 residues. Looked up from germline, CDR1 is ENHRY and CDR2 is SYGVKD. V lost 6 bases and J lost 0, with 12 bases in between. CDR3 region: CAIREGGNSGNTIYF. DNA for the CDR3: TGTGCCATCAGAGAGGGAGGGAACTCTGGAAACACCATATATTTT.

The chain combines TRBV4-3 with TRBJ1-1; 8 positions agree with TRBD1. Germline V gene lookup returns CDR1 LGHNA and CDR2 YSLEER. J gave up 6 bases and V 4 bases, and 7 bases lay outside the gene matches. The CDR3 is 14 amino acids. The CDR3 region has the DNA TGCGCCAGCAGCCTAACAGGGGGGGGGTCTGAAGCTTTCTTT. It codes for CASSLTGGGSEAFF.

This clone was counted at least ten times. The chain has TRBV7-3 and TRBJ2-1, with 7 bases that match TRBD1. Germline V gene lookup returns CDR1 SGHTA and CDR2 FQGTGA. The CDR3 has 14 amino acids. V lost 3 bases to trimming and J lost 5 bases; unmatched junction nucleotides: 4. DNA of the CDR3: TGTGCCAGCAGCTTGACGACAGGGAACAATGAGCAGTTCTTC. It is translated as CASSLTTGNNEQFF. Based on the CDR3 plus reference TRBV7-3 and TRBJ2-1, the full variable domain is GAGVSQTPSNKVTEKGKYVELRCDPISGHTALYWYRQSLGQGPEFLIYFQGTGAADDSGLPNDRFFAVRPEGSVSTLKIQRTERGDSAVYLCASSLTTGNNEQFFGPGTRLTVL.

CDR3 residues: CASSLLGTGVDGYTF. As DNA, the CDR3 is TGTGCCAGCAGTTTACTTGGGACAGGGGTTGATGGCTACACCTTC. The genes are TRBV28 and TRBJ1-2, with TRBD1 matching 10 bases. J was trimmed by 6 bases and V by 2 bases; bases with no gene match: 6. This CDR3 has 15 residues. Germline CDR1 and CDR2: MDHEN and SYDVKM.

This sequence joins TRBV30 and TRBJ1-2; 10 bases map to TRBD1. J lost 7 bases, V lost 8 bases, and 10 bases had no gene match. Per germline, CDR1 GTSNPN and CDR2 SVGIG (reference sequence). CDR3 length equals 13 residues. This CDR3 is CARTPGQGTGYTF. The CDR3 DNA follows: TGTGCCAGAACACCGGGACAGGGGACTGGCTACACCTTC.